The 3 T cell receptor beta chains below were found in one sample sequenced in a study of identical twins. TCRdb itself ran the 5' RACE reads through MiXCR, one entry per CDR3 protein. There are roughly 720,000 distinct CDR3 sequences in the sample; roughly 18% occur only once, and around 13% lies in the top ten. The sample was also linked to a second study, of T cells expressing NK-cell markers.

The sample comprised PBMCs. The receptors stem from a woman between 18 and 29 years old in good health.

V gene TRBV6-5 combines with J gene TRBJ2-7, with TRBD2 identical over 9 bases. J lost 2 bases, V lost 2 bases, and 4 bases had no gene match. This CDR3 contains 15 residues. From germline, CDR1 is MNHEY and CDR2 SVGAGI. In DNA form, the CDR3 reads TGTGCCAGCAGTTACCAGGGCGGGGGGGCCTACGAGCAGTACTTC. Translating it yields CASSYQGGGAYEQYF.

This clonotype was seen a handful of times. The chain links TRBV11-2 to TRBJ2-7, with D hard to call. V was pared by 5 bases and J by 5 bases, with 4 bases between. Looked up from germline, CDR1 is SGHAT and CDR2 is FQNNGV. This CDR3 has 10 residues. The chain's CDR3 is CASSHDEQYF. The CDR3, as DNA: TGTGCCAGCAGCCATGACGAGCAGTACTTC.

The rearrangement joins TRBV20-1 to TRBJ2-5; maybe TRBD2 (5 bases). The length of the CDR3 is 14 residues. Germline assignment: CDR1 DFQATT and CDR2 SNEGSKA (reference sequence). Between the trimmed V and J ends, which lost 1 base and 4 bases, there was a span of 13 bases. CDR3 residues: CSARGALAPETQYF. CDR3 bases: TGCAGTGCTAGAGGGGCCCTAGCTCCAGAGACCCAGTACTTC.